This TCR beta chain was profiled in a study of cytomegalovirus exposure and HLA in healthy donors. Study-wide findings and caveats: It was reported in a later analysis that an Asian-associated ancestry cluster showed fewer N-insertions than the roughly 620-donor mean. Several V segments, TRBV6-2 and TRBV6-3 among them, could not be told apart and were dropped. CMV serostatus was the only recorded immune exposure for donors. Differences between HLA loci emerged in a later analysis of TCR association rates, with DRB1 most and HLA-C fewest.

PCR primers comprised 60 Vbeta and 13 Jbeta primers. Sequenced by immunoSEQ multiplex PCR; TCRdb stores in-frame clones only, minus some. The table shows about 200,000 clones, with more than 65% occurring only once. Germline V gene sequence: CDR1 SGHAT, CDR2 FQNNGV. The CDR3 covers 13 residues. V dropped 2 bases and J dropped 6 bases, with 7 bases sitting between them. This clone appeared a few times. Its antigen is not identified. The receptor comes from a woman in her twenties or thirties in good health and CMV-seronegative. Sequencing was performed on PBMCs. This chain links TRBV11-2 with TRBJ1-4; maybe TRBD1 (6 bases). The CDR3 nucleotides are TGTGCCAGCAGCTTAAGGACAGATGAAAAACTGTTTTTT. As protein: CASSLRTDEKLFF.